The entry that follows covers one T cell receptor (beta chain) sequence. This sample is part of a study of technical replicates of blood from several donors. Generated by immunoSEQ multiplex PCR, the TCRdb table keeps only in-frame clones and is missing some. The table has about 80,000 clones, 85% to 95% seen once; the top ten hold around 0.38%. This CDR3 region has 12 residues. V was pared by 10 bases and J by 4 bases, with 12 bases between. CDR1 is SNHLY, CDR2 FYNNEI, per germline. The chain recombines TRBV2 with TRBJ2-3, with D possibly matching TRBD2 (5 bases). Sample: T cells isolated from PBMCs. This TCR derives from a human donor in good health. CDR3: CATFRGADTQYF. The CDR3 DNA sequence: TGTGCCACTTTCCGGGGAGCAGATACGCAGTATTTT.